The present TCR beta chain was sequenced within a study of T cells in Graves' hyperthyroidism and ophthalmopathy. This clonotype was recorded many times. The junction departs from the called germline gene at one end, perhaps through a read error. There were TCR beta CDR3 regions amplified from RNA transcripts. Initially, a first-round RT-PCR of the TCR CDR3 employed the HTBI primer set. TCRdb reprocessed the multiplex PCR reads with MiXCR, giving one entry per CDR3 protein. The table lists hundreds of thousands of distinct CDR3 sequences, more than 15% of them singletons. Germline V lookup: CDR1 MNHEY, CDR2 SVGEGT. The CDR3 sequence is 13 residues long. Exclusions: uncontrolled infection, other autoimmune disease, pregnancy, lactation. The PBMCs studied were ones that came from 8.5 to 10 ml fresh peripheral blood.

This chain uses TRBV6-2 or TRBV6-3 with TRBJ2-1, with TRBD2 matching 8 bases. The TCR was taken from a woman younger than 35 with Graves' hyperthyroidism. Sequences were obtained from blood. CDR3 region: CSSNSGEINEQFF. The CDR3 nucleotides read TGCTCCTCAAATAGCGGGGAGATCAATGAGCAGTTCTTC.